The TCR beta chain under discussion was sequenced for a study of blood T cells in healthy people across ages. A sample-barcoded 5' primer and a J-beta primer mix were used in a second PCR of roughly 7 to 11 cycles. A template-switch adaptor with 12 random nucleotides tagged each cDNA molecule. From the 5' RACE reads, TCRdb called clonotypes with MiXCR, one entry per CDR3 protein. The sample lists about 570,000 distinct CDR3 sequences; about 26% were seen once. The CDR3 is 15 amino acids. In germline, CDR1 is MRHNA, CDR2 SNTAGT. Trimming cost V 7 bases and J 0 bases; bases outside gene matches: 7. The sample consisted of blood. This TCR was recovered from a woman in her 70s in good health. V and J are TRBV6-4 and TRBJ2-7, with 9 bases that match TRBD1. The CDR3 region is CASTPGQGFSYEQYF. The CDR3 DNA reads TGTGCCAGCACCCCCGGACAGGGGTTCTCCTACGAGCAGTACTTC.